A selection of T cell receptor beta chains follows, all from one sample in a study of shared clonotypes between healthy human individuals. The data were produced by immunoSEQ multiplex PCR, yet TCRdb's version contains in-frame clones alone and is incomplete. The sample shows some 2.1 million clones, about 95% of them seen only once. The sequenced material came from naive CD8+ T cells sorted from blood. The receptor source for this set is a man aged 18 to 30 in good health. Both conserved end residues are part of each CDR3. A D gene is named only where the DNA matches it firmly. Size tells how often a clone was seen (once, few, many) or the class of an expanded clone, and some rows leave it out.

NA,TRBJ2-7,NA,TRBV9,CASSVDGGDGYEQYF,TGTGCCAGCAGCGTAGATGGGGGAGATGGGTACGAGCAGTACTTC
NA,TRBJ2-7,NA,TRBV6-1,CASLSPGTLYEQYF,TGTGCCTCCCTGAGTCCGGGGACCCTGTACGAGCAGTACTTC
NA,TRBJ1-1,NA,TRBV27,CASSLLVGGNTEAFF,TGTGCCAGCAGTTTATTGGTAGGGGGTAACACTGAAGCTTTCTTT
NA,TRBJ2-7,TRBD1,TRBV5-6,CASSWGTGSYEQYF,TGTGCCAGCAGCTGGGGGACAGGGAGCTACGAGCAGTACTTC
NA,TRBJ2-7,TRBD1,TRBV19,CASSTEGQGVYYEQYF,TGTGCCAGTAGCACAGAGGGACAGGGAGTTTACTACGAGCAGTACTTC
NA,TRBJ2-4,TRBD1,TRBV27,CASIWDRDKNIQYF,TGTGCCAGCATTTGGGACAGGGACAAAAACATTCAGTACTTC
once,TRBJ2-7,TRBD1,TRBV7-7,CASSLEQGDDEQYF,TGTGCTAGCAGCTTAGAACAGGGGGACGACGAGCAGTACTTC
NA,TRBJ1-1,NA,TRBV30,CAWSGGGPEAFF,TGTGCCTGGAGTGGGGGAGGGCCTGAAGCTTTCTTT
NA,TRBJ2-1,NA,TRBV13,CASSYRGHNEQFF,TGTGCCAGCAGTTATAGAGGCCACAATGAGCAGTTCTTC
NA,TRBJ1-2,NA,TRBV6-6,CASSSTRGFRVAGYTF,TGTGCCAGCAGTTCAACACGAGGTTTCAGAGTTGCTGGCTACACCTTC
NA,TRBJ2-3,TRBD1,TRBV7-3,CASSSTGAHSDTQYF,TGTGCCAGCAGCTCCACAGGGGCCCACTCAGATACGCAGTATTTT
once,TRBJ2-1,NA,TRBV5-1,CASSLVPVHEQFF,TGCGCCAGCAGCTTGGTACCAGTCCATGAGCAGTTCTTC
NA,TRBJ2-2,NA,TRBV11-2,CASSLYLEGPNTGELFF,TGTGCCAGCAGCCTTTACCTCGAAGGGCCGAACACCGGGGAGCTGTTTTTT
NA,TRBJ1-1,NA,TRBV6-5,CASSPWENTEAFF,TGTGCCAGCAGCCCATGGGAGAACACTGAAGCTTTCTTT
NA,TRBJ2-5,NA,TRBV30,CAWSVFQGGETQYF,TGTGCCTGGAGTGTGTTTCAGGGAGGAGAGACCCAGTACTTC
NA,TRBJ2-1,TRBD2,TRBV4-3,CASSQDATSTNEQFF,TGCGCCAGCAGCCAAGATGCGACTAGCACCAATGAGCAGTTCTTC
once,TRBJ2-1,NA,TRBV6-5,CASSYSTPYNEQFF,TGTGCCAGCAGTTACTCGACTCCGTACAATGAGCAGTTCTTC
NA,TRBJ2-2,NA,TRBV2,CASSLGTGELFF,TGTGCCAGCTCCTTAGGAACCGGGGAGCTGTTTTTT
once,TRBJ2-7,NA,TRBV11-2,CASSLGTDYEQYF,TGTGCCAGCAGCTTAGGGACGGATTACGAGCAGTACTTC
NA,TRBJ2-7,NA,TRBV9,CASSVVTSREYF,TGTGCCAGCAGCGTAGTAACGTCCAGGGAGTACTTC
NA,TRBJ2-2,NA,TRBV6-5,CASSYVGANTGELFF,TGTGCCAGCAGTTATGTAGGGGCGAACACCGGGGAGCTGTTTTTT
few,TRBJ1-1,NA,TRBV20-1,CSARDGTEAFF,TGCAGTGCTAGAGATGGCACTGAAGCTTTCTTT
once,TRBJ2-7,NA,TRBV29-1,CSVPAGAYEQYF,TGCAGCGTTCCGGCCGGCGCCTACGAGCAGTACTTC
NA,TRBJ1-2,NA,TRBV6-5,CASSYGSSNGYGYTF,TGTGCCAGCAGTTACGGTTCATCAAACGGCTATGGCTACACCTTC
NA,TRBJ2-1,NA,TRBV10-2,CASSPQGGSLYNEQFF,TGCGCCAGCAGTCCCCAGGGGGGGAGCTTATACAATGAGCAGTTCTTC
NA,TRBJ2-1,TRBD2,TRBV27,CASSLLTASGGDNEQFF,TGTGCCAGCAGTTTACTTACTGCTAGCGGGGGAGACAATGAGCAGTTCTTC
NA,TRBJ1-3,NA,TRBV6-5,CASSFGGLSGNTIYF,TGTGCCAGCAGTTTCGGGGGGCTCTCTGGAAACACCATATATTTT
NA,TRBJ2-1,NA,TRBV6-4,CASHRDGPYNEQFF,TGTGCCAGCCATAGGGACGGTCCCTACAATGAGCAGTTCTTC
NA,TRBJ2-5,TRBD2,TRBV27,CASSLAGGLETQYF,TGTGCCAGCAGCCTAGCGGGGGGGCTTGAGACCCAGTACTTC
NA,TRBJ2-7,TRBD1,TRBV11-2,CASTTPGTGFYEQYF,TGTGCCAGCACCACGCCAGGGACAGGGTTCTACGAGCAGTACTTC
NA,TRBJ2-3,TRBD2,TRBV30,CACPSGGVGDTQYF,TGTGCCTGCCCATCGGGGGGAGTGGGAGATACGCAGTATTTT
NA,TRBJ2-7,NA,TRBV7-6,CASTLSMDSHEQYF,TGTGCCAGCACCTTATCCATGGACAGCCACGAGCAGTACTTC
NA,TRBJ1-6,NA,TRBV19,CASSIREYNSPLHF,TGTGCCAGTAGTATTCGGGAATATAATTCACCCCTCCACTTT
NA,TRBJ2-1,NA,TRBV19,CASNAGTGSYNEQFF,TGTGCCAGTAATGCCGGGACTGGCTCCTACAATGAGCAGTTCTTC
NA,TRBJ1-5,NA,TRBV19,CASIDSPVSNQPQHF,TGTGCCAGTATCGACAGTCCCGTGAGCAATCAGCCCCAGCATTTT
NA,TRBJ2-3,TRBD1,TRBV19,CASSMAPGQETLSTDTQYF,TGTGCCAGTAGTATGGCTCCGGGACAGGAAACATTAAGCACAGATACGCAGTATTTT
NA,TRBJ2-7,TRBD1,TRBV5-6,CASSQRTGWEYEQYF,TGTGCCAGCAGCCAGAGGACAGGGTGGGAGTACGAGCAGTACTTC
NA,TRBJ2-7,TRBD1,TRBV7-9,CASSLAGTGDEQYF,TGTGCCAGCAGCTTAGCGGGGACAGGGGACGAGCAGTACTTC
NA,TRBJ2-7,TRBD1,TRBV4-2,CASSQYRGSSYEQYF,TGTGCCAGCAGCCAATACAGGGGCAGCTCCTACGAGCAGTACTTC
NA,TRBJ2-2,NA,TRBV9,CASSVGSLAHTGELFF,TGTGCCAGCAGCGTAGGGTCCTTGGCCCACACCGGGGAGCTGTTTTTT
NA,TRBJ2-3,NA,TRBV9,CASSVGTAFTDTQYF,TGTGCCAGCAGCGTAGGGACTGCCTTCACAGATACGCAGTATTTT
NA,TRBJ1-5,NA,TRBV4-1,CASSQDPIQGINQPQHF,TGCGCCAGCAGCCAAGATCCTATTCAGGGGATCAATCAGCCCCAGCATTTT
NA,TRBJ2-3,TRBD1,TRBV7-6,CASSPRGQGILTSTDTQYF,TGTGCCAGCAGCCCACGAGGACAGGGGATTTTGACTAGCACAGATACGCAGTATTTT
NA,TRBJ2-3,NA,TRBV5-4,CASSLRGSSTDTQYF,TGTGCCAGCAGCTTGAGGGGCTCGAGCACAGATACGCAGTATTTT
NA,TRBJ1-2,NA,TRBV27,CASSFGVGSNYGYTF,TGTGCCAGCAGTTTTGGTGTAGGCTCTAACTATGGCTACACCTTC
NA,TRBJ2-2,TRBD1,TRBV4-1,CASSSRTGGAGELFF,TGCGCCAGCAGCTCTCGGACAGGGGGAGCCGGGGAGCTGTTTTTT
NA,TRBJ2-7,NA,TRBV19,CASSIVGGSYEQYF,TGTGCCAGTAGTATTGTGGGGGGATCCTACGAGCAGTACTTC
NA,TRBJ1-2,TRBD1,TRBV10-3,CAIPFIQGAIVGYGYTF,TGTGCCATCCCCTTTATACAGGGGGCCATCGTTGGGTATGGCTACACCTTC
NA,TRBJ2-7,TRBD1,TRBV2,CASSADRDYEQYF,TGTGCCAGCAGTGCGGACAGGGATTACGAGCAGTACTTC